What follows are 3 T cell receptor beta chains derived from one specimen sequenced in a study of CD8 T cells in Susac syndrome (dated by TCRdb to between 2018 and 2021). The library relied on the immunoSEQ multiplex PCR assay. RNA was extracted using the RNeasy kit, and about 0.5 to 1 ug of the RNA was reverse transcribed with random hexamers. TCRdb redid the processing of the public reads, applying fastp at Q25 and MiXCR, and retained in-frame beta chains. Identical CDR3 protein sequences are pooled into one entry, listed with their most common genes and DNA. The sample table shows roughly 67,000 distinct CDR3 sequences, and about 95% are seen once. The top ten constitute 0.3% to 0.45% of the sample. The source material was CD8+ T cells from PBMCs. The receptor source for this set is a human donor with multiple sclerosis.

This clonotype was counted a few times. The chain links TRBV4-1 to TRBJ2-2; unclear D gene. CDR1 and CDR2 (germline): MGHRA, YSYEKL. This CDR3 comprises 14 residues. V lost 3 bases to trimming and J lost 4 bases, with 9 bases between them. CDR3 bases: TGCGCCAGCAGCCACCTAGAGTTCACCGGGGAGCTGTTTTTT. Its protein is CASSHLEFTGELFF.

This chain links TRBV29-1 with TRBJ1-1, with D unresolved. V was cut by 2 bases and J by 2 bases, with 12 bases left in between. The germline CDR1 and CDR2 sequences are SQVTM and ANQGSEA. This CDR3 region has 14 residues. CDR3 sequence reads: CSVELGQINTEAFF. Here the CDR3 DNA reads TGCAGCGTTGAACTAGGTCAGATTAACACTGAAGCTTTCTTT.

The chain carries TRBV29-1 and TRBJ2-3, with D unclear. This CDR3 has 14 amino acids. CDR1 SQVTM and CDR2 ANQGSEA come from the germline V gene. The V gene lost 4 bases and the J gene lost 0 bases, with 11 bases spanning the gap. As DNA, the CDR3 is TGCAGCGTTGCGGAGTTAACTAGCACAGATACGCAGTATTTT. This encodes CSVAELTSTDTQYF.